The 27 T cell receptor beta chains presented below share a single source sample, sequenced in a study of sequential checkpoint blockade in melanoma. Treatment denoted: randomized to nivolumab then ipilimumab (arm A) or the reverse (arm B). TCRdb's copy holds only in-frame clones and misses some; the assay was immunoSEQ multiplex PCR. The table has a few thousand clones, around 60% seen once; the top ten hold about 80%. The sequencing here drew on CD8+ T cells sorted from blood (inferred from file names), taken from a patient given nivolumab and ipilimumab in sequence. The receptors stem from a human donor with melanoma.

The J gene is TRBJ2-3, the V gene TRBV6-4; 9 nucleotides align to TRBD2. CDR1 is MRHNA, CDR2 SNTAGT, per germline. This CDR3 spans 15 amino acids. J gave up 6 bases and V 3 bases, and 7 bases lay outside the gene matches. CDR3 bases: TGTGCCAGCAGTGAGAAGGCGGGGGGGCAGGATACGCAGTATTTT. Translated, it gives CASSEKAGGQDTQYF.

This chain connects TRBV5-5 to TRBJ1-3; D remains ambiguous. V gave up 0 bases and J gave up 0 bases, with 16 bases separating them. CDR1 is SGHKS and CDR2 is YYEKEE in the germline V gene (reference sequence). The CDR3 length is 18 residues. CDR3 coding DNA: TGTGCCAGCAGCTTGGGCTATTATCAGGCAGCCTCTGGAAACACCATATATTTT. Translating it yields CASSLGYYQAASGNTIYF.

V usage is TRBV30 and J usage is TRBJ2-1, with TRBD1 matching over 10 bases. The CDR3 runs 14 residues. After removal of 3 bases from V and 3 bases from J, the junction contained 2 bases not matched to a gene. Per germline, CDR1 GTSNPN and CDR2 SVGIG (reference sequence). CDR3 coding DNA: TGTGCCTGGAGCTGGGACAGGGGCTACAATGAGCAGTTCTTC. Residues: CAWSWDRGYNEQFF.

This clone was detected a few times. The V gene is TRBV4-2, the J gene TRBJ2-7; 9 positions agree with TRBD2. The CDR3 consists of 17 residues. The trim removed 3 bases at V and 1 base at J, leaving 10 bases unmatched. From germline, CDR1 is LGHNA and CDR2 YNFKEQ. CDR3 in amino acids: CASSHPLRTSDSYEQYF. CDR3 in DNA: TGTGCCAGCAGCCACCCCCTCCGGACTAGCGATTCCTACGAGCAGTACTTC.

This clone appeared a few times. The chain couples TRBV27 to TRBJ2-1, with TRBD2 matching 8 bases. Germline V gene sequence: CDR1 MNHEY, CDR2 SMNVEV (reference sequence). With 4 bases clipped from V and 8 bases from J, the junction kept 7 bases outside the gene matches. This CDR3 contains 14 residues. CDR3 bases: TGTGCCAGCAGTTCGGGACTAGTTATCGATGAGCAGTTCTTC. It is translated as CASSSGLVIDEQFF.

Only a few counts were recorded for this clone. The chain employs TRBV15 and TRBJ2-5; no clear D gene. Trimming pared 0 bases from V and 2 bases from J, leaving 13 bases between. The germline V gene encodes CDR1 LNHNV and CDR2 YYDKDF (reference sequence). CDR3 length: 16 amino acids. The DNA for the CDR3 is TGTGCCACCAGCAGAGATACCTCTGCGGAACAAGAGACCCAGTACTTC. This gives the protein CATSRDTSAEQETQYF.

The chain has TRBV2 and TRBJ2-5, with 10 bases fitting TRBD1. There are 16 residues in the CDR3. Losses at the gene ends were 6 bases for V and 5 bases for J; bases not matched to a gene: 12. Germline CDR1 is SNHLY and CDR2 is FYNNEI. The CDR3 DNA is TGTGCCAGCAGCAAAGGGACAGGGGACGGGACGGAGACCCAGTACTTC. The encoded protein is CASSKGTGDGTETQYF.

The V call is TRBV7-9, the J call TRBJ2-7; 8 bases agree with TRBD1. The length of the CDR3 is 15 residues. Germline V gene lookup returns CDR1 SEHNR and CDR2 FQNEAQ (reference sequence). Trimming removed 3 bases from V and 6 bases from J; junction bases left unmatched: 10. Here the CDR3 DNA reads TGTGCCAGCAGCTTCCTGACAGGGGAGGTGGGCGAGCAGTACTTC. It codes for CASSFLTGEVGEQYF. The full variable domain, with the rest looked up from reference TRBV7-9 and TRBJ2-7, is DTGVSQNPRHKITKRGQNVTFRCDPISEHNRLYWYRQTLGQGPEFLTYFQNEAQLEKSRLLSDRFSAERPKGSFSTLEIQRTEQGDSAMYLCASSFLTGEVGEQYFGPGTRLTVT.

This clone was seen only a few times. V usage is TRBV6-5 and J usage is TRBJ1-2; D ambiguous. Trimming stripped 6 bases from V and 10 bases from J, with 9 bases between. The CDR3 spans 10 residues. In germline, CDR1 is MNHEY, CDR2 SVGAGI. The DNA for the CDR3 is TGTGCCAGCAGGGCGGGTGACTACACCTTC. This codes for CASRAGDYTF.

This sequence joins TRBV14 and TRBJ2-1; a weak D match, TRBD1 (6 bases). The V gene's germline CDR1 is SGHDN and CDR2 FVKESK. Between the trimmed V and J ends, which lost 1 base and 4 bases, there was a span of 20 bases. The CDR3 sequence is 18 residues long. CDR3: CASSQGTEMFPSYNEQFF. DNA for the CDR3: TGTGCCAGCAGCCAAGGGACAGAAATGTTCCCGTCTTACAATGAGCAGTTCTTC.

This clone was seen repeatedly, ten times or more. The rearrangement uses TRBV4-2 and TRBJ1-2, with 8 positions matching TRBD1. Trimming at V came to 5 bases and at J to 0 bases, leaving 8 bases not matched to a gene. Germline V gene lookup returns CDR1 LGHNA and CDR2 YNFKEQ. The CDR3 extends over 16 amino acids. The CDR3 region has the DNA TGTGCCAGCAGCTTGGCAGGGGGCTATCCTAACTATGGCTACACCTTC. It translates to CASSLAGGYPNYGYTF.

This rearrangement joins TRBV29-1 to TRBJ2-7, with D maybe TRBD1 (5 bases). With 6 bases removed from V and 3 bases from J, the gap between germline ends came to 18 bases. Germline CDR1 reads SQVTM; CDR2 reads ANQGSEA. This CDR3 contains 14 residues. The CDR3 here is CSVKGEILGYEQYF. As DNA, the CDR3 is TGCAGCGTCAAAGGGGAAATTTTGGGCTACGAGCAGTACTTC.

This clone appeared a few times. This rearrangement joins TRBV6-5 to TRBJ2-7, with 7 bases aligning to TRBD1. This CDR3 has 15 residues. Germline CDR1 reads MNHEY; CDR2 reads SVGAGI. V was clipped by 2 bases and J by 2 bases; unmatched bases: 6. The CDR3 region has the DNA TGTGCCAGCAGTTACCCAGGGGGATCGGCCTACGAGCAGTACTTC. Its translation is CASSYPGGSAYEQYF.

V and J are TRBV27 and TRBJ1-1; 7 nucleotides match TRBD1. Germline loops: CDR1 MNHEY, CDR2 SMNVEV (reference sequence). This CDR3 region has 13 residues. The J segment lost 3 bases and the V segment lost 4 bases, leaving 2 bases of the junction unmatched. The CDR3 sequence is CASSSGGYTEAFF. CDR3 coding DNA: TGTGCCAGCAGTTCAGGGGGGTACACTGAAGCTTTCTTT.

The chain uses TRBV27 and TRBJ1-5, with TRBD1 identical over 7 bases. Per the germline V gene, CDR1 is MNHEY and CDR2 is SMNVEV (reference sequence). The CDR3 totals 17 residues. With 0 bases clipped from V and 4 bases from J, the junction kept 9 bases outside the gene matches. CDR3 bases: TGTGCCAGCAGTTTATCCCAGGGGGGATCATGGAATCAGCCCCAGCATTTT. Translation gives CASSLSQGGSWNQPQHF.

This clone has just a few counts. The chain couples TRBV6-4 to TRBJ1-1, with TRBD1 identical over 9 bases. Looked up from germline, CDR1 is MRHNA and CDR2 is SNTAGT. V was clipped by 6 bases and J by 4 bases; unmatched bases: 3. This CDR3 is built from 13 residues. CDR3 in DNA: TGTGCCAGCAGGCCGACAGGGGGCACTGAAGCTTTCTTT. It yields the protein CASRPTGGTEAFF.

This clone is hyperexpanded by share. Other DNA sequences in the same sample also yield this CDR3. The V gene is TRBV19, the J gene TRBJ2-7; TRBD2 aligns across 7 bases. V lost 2 bases to trimming and J lost 7 bases; unmatched junction nucleotides: 11. CDR1 and CDR2 from the germline V gene are LNHDA and SQIVND (reference sequence). The CDR3 spans 15 residues. This CDR3 reads CASSITQRGDNEQYF. The CDR3 DNA is TGTGCCAGTAGTATAACCCAGCGGGGAGATAATGAGCAGTACTTC.

This chain uses TRBV23-1 with TRBJ2-5, with TRBD2 as a possible D gene (7 bases). Being an ORF, TRBV23-1 has a function that is uncertain. CDR3 size: 17 residues. Trimming stripped 0 bases from V and 5 bases from J, with 19 bases between. CDR3 region: CASSQSWGGRVGETQYF. CDR3 bases: TGCGCCAGCAGTCAATCGTGGGGGGGCAGGGTCGGGGAGACCCAGTACTTC.

This rearrangement joins TRBV5-1 to TRBJ2-7; a possible D gene is TRBD1 (5 bases). CDR1 is SGHRS and CDR2 is YFSETQ in the germline V gene. There are 15 residues in the CDR3. The ends were cut back, 1 base at V and 0 bases at J, with 11 bases in the middle. For the CDR3, the DNA is TGCGCCAGCAGCTTGTTAAGGGGTTCCTCCTACGAGCAGTACTTC. Amino acid sequence: CASSLLRGSSYEQYF.

This sequence joins TRBV19 and TRBJ2-7, with 7 bases aligning to TRBD1. V trimming: 2 bases; J trimming: 2 bases; junction bases outside the gene matches: 3. There are 14 residues in the CDR3. Germline lookup yields CDR1 LNHDA and CDR2 SQIVND (reference sequence). The DNA of the CDR3 is TGTGCCAGTAGTATATCTGGGACAGCCTACGAGCAGTACTTC. Protein: CASSISGTAYEQYF.

For the CDR3, the DNA is TGCGCCAGCAGCCAAGTCGGTCGAATGAACACTGAAGCTTTCTTT. Its translation: CASSQVGRMNTEAFF. The chain employs TRBV4-1 and TRBJ1-1; D is unclear. Looked up from germline, CDR1 is MGHRA and CDR2 is YSYEKL. The CDR3 totals 15 residues. Trimming took 1 base from V and 0 from J, leaving 9 bases between them.

The chain recombines TRBV6-1 with TRBJ1-4, with D uncertain. Trimming removed 1 base from V and 5 bases from J, with 20 bases in between. Germline V gene lookup returns CDR1 MNHNS and CDR2 SASEGT. The CDR3 spans 18 residues. The CDR3 nucleotides are TGTGCCAGCAGTGAAGGAGCTGGTCTCCTAGTCGACAATGAAAAACTGTTTTTT. This translates into CASSEGAGLLVDNEKLFF.

By share of the sample, this clone is medium-sized. The chain combines TRBV19 with TRBJ2-7, with 7 nucleotides matching TRBD1. V was pared by 6 bases and J by 6 bases, with 14 bases of the junction left unmatched. The CDR3 is made up of 15 amino acids. Germline assignment: CDR1 LNHDA and CDR2 SQIVND (reference sequence). DNA of the CDR3: TGTGCCAGTAGCCTACCGGGACAGCGCAGTGGCGAGCAGTACTTC. Encoded protein: CASSLPGQRSGEQYF.

This chain connects TRBV27 to TRBJ2-2; D is undetermined. This CDR3 comprises 17 residues. Trimming removed 6 bases from V and 5 bases from J, with 22 bases in between. Germline-derived CDR1 and CDR2 are MNHEY and SMNVEV (reference sequence). The CDR3 loop is CASRGPSQRTKTGELFF. The DNA of the CDR3 is TGTGCCAGCAGGGGTCCCTCACAGAGAACAAAAACCGGGGAGCTGTTTTTT.

The rearrangement links TRBV11-2 to TRBJ2-3; 7 bases map to TRBD2. With 1 base clipped from V and 2 bases from J, the junction kept 3 bases outside the gene matches. Germline-derived CDR1 and CDR2 are SGHAT and FQNNGV. The CDR3 has 15 residues. The CDR3 loop reads CASSLGGRSTDTQYF. CDR3 in DNA: TGTGCCAGCAGCTTAGGCGGGAGATCCACAGATACGCAGTATTTT.

CDR3 nucleotides: TGTGCCAGCAGTTTTACCCAGGCCGGGGAGCTGTTTTTT. Translation gives CASSFTQAGELFF. The chain carries TRBV27 and TRBJ2-2, with D uncertain. Per germline, CDR1 MNHEY and CDR2 SMNVEV (reference sequence). The CDR3 is 13 amino acids. V was shortened by 3 bases and J by 6 bases, with 8 bases between the two germline ends.

The CDR3 region is CASSLAPGSPNQPQHF. CDR3 DNA sequence: TGTGCCAGCAGCTTGGCCCCAGGGTCCCCCAATCAGCCCCAGCATTTT. The chain has TRBV5-6 and TRBJ1-5; the D gene is possibly TRBD1 (5 bases). Between the trimmed V and J ends, which lost 0 bases and 3 bases, there was a span of 13 bases. The germline V gene has CDR1 SGHDT and CDR2 YYEEEE. The CDR3 runs 16 residues.